This T cell receptor beta chain was found in a study of T cell clonotyping in hematopoietic cell transplantation. Study-level information: Pretransplant recipient samples were taken after cytoreduction.

This CDR3 spans 18 amino acids. J lost 3 bases, V lost 0 bases, and 13 bases had no gene match. Germline CDR1 reads ENHRY; CDR2 reads SYGVKD. Study conclusions and caveats: Recipient TCR diversity dropped after transplant; expanded clonotypes rose from day 30 to 180. Higher Inverse Simpson Index values in graft donor and pretransplant recipient predicted broader posttransplant TCR diversity.

Noted time point: recipient sample about 28 days before transplant, after cytoreduction. Generated by immunoSEQ multiplex PCR, the TCRdb table keeps only in-frame clones and is missing some. The profile shows fewer than 15,000 clones, approximately 80% of them singletons. Of note for this clone: The target antigen is unknown.

The material was peripheral blood mononuclear cells, obtained before stem cell transplant. The clonotype was recovered from a man between 60 and 70 years old with acute myeloid leukemia. Some clones in this sample may be carry-over from other donors' samples. The chain uses TRBV10-3 and TRBJ1-2, with 7 bases that match TRBD1. This chain's CDR3 is CAISESRTGEGLDYGYTF. CDR3 bases: TGTGCCATCAGTGAGTCGAGGACAGGAGAGGGCCTAGACTATGGCTACACCTTC.